These 20 T cell receptor beta chains originate from one sample sequenced in a study of CXCR3-negative and CXCR3-positive naive CD8 T cells. The libraries of TRB cDNA were constructed through 5' RACE using UMI labels. From the 5' RACE reads, TCRdb lists one entry per CDR3 protein and no DNA. This sample's clone table lists 150,000 to 180,000 distinct CDR3 sequences. No antigen is known for these receptors. Study results and limitations: Naive cells positive for CXCR3 carried more hydrophobic TRB CDR3s than CXCR3-negative ones.

The source material was naive CXCR3+ CD8+ T cells from blood. The subset: CD45RO-CCR7+CD27+CD95- naive CD8+ T cells expressing CXCR3 (TNR3+). The receptors shown here come from a human donor in good health. Some clones in this sample may be carry-over from other donors' samples.

The rearrangement uses TRBV7-6 and TRBJ1-1; TCRdb selects TRBD1, and the lack of DNA leaves this call unchecked. Germline loops: CDR1 SGHVS, CDR2 FNYEAQ. This CDR3 spans 15 amino acids. The CDR3 spells CASSSGTGRGTGAFF.

V is TRBV7-9 and J is TRBJ2-1. CDR1 is SEHNR, CDR2 FQNEAQ, per germline (reference sequence). There are 16 residues in the CDR3. The CDR3 loop is CASSVRLQSSYNEQFF.

The chain recombines TRBV28 with TRBJ1-1; with no DNA, the TCRdb D assignment of TRBD1 cannot be verified. This CDR3 is built from 12 residues. Germline V gene sequence: CDR1 MDHEN, CDR2 SYDVKM. The CDR3 is CASSIGPGVAFF. Complete variable domain (other parts from reference TRBV28 and TRBJ1-1): DVKVTQSSRYLVKRTGEKVFLECVQDMDHENMFWYRQDPGLGLRLIYFSYDVKMKEKGDIPEGYSVSREKKERFSLILESASTNQTSMYLCASSIGPGVAFFGQGTRLTVV.

This sequence joins TRBV19 and TRBJ2-1; the D gene TCRdb calls, TRBD1, cannot be checked with no DNA. From germline, CDR1 is LNHDA and CDR2 SQIVND (reference sequence). The CDR3 runs 15 residues. The CDR3 sequence is CASSIAGGLGNEQFF.

The V gene is TRBV28, the J gene TRBJ2-2; the TCRdb D gene call, TRBD2, has no DNA to confirm it. This CDR3 contains 16 residues. Germline V gene lookup returns CDR1 MDHEN and CDR2 SYDVKM. CDR3: CASSRETSSPTGELFF.

The chain is built from TRBV19 and TRBJ2-1; TCRdb proposes TRBD1, but this gene call is untestable without DNA. Germline assignment: CDR1 LNHDA and CDR2 SQIVND (reference sequence). This CDR3 is 14 amino acids long. CDR3 residues: CASSMGGGPSEQFF. Drawing the rest from reference TRBV19 and TRBJ2-1, the complete variable domain is DGGITQSPKYLFRKEGQNVTLSCEQNLNHDAMYWYRQDPGQGLRLIYYSQIVNDFQKGDIAEGYSVSREKKESFPLTVTSAQKNPTAFYLCASSMGGGPSEQFFGPGTRLTVL.

The genes are TRBV29-1 and TRBJ2-3; the TCRdb call, TRBD2, lacks DNA for checking. There are 14 residues in the CDR3. Germline CDR1 is SQVTM and CDR2 is ANQGSEA. The chain's CDR3 is CSVELREGLDTQYF.

V and J are TRBV4-1 and TRBJ1-4. The CDR3 extends over 13 amino acids. Germline CDR1 MGHRA, CDR2 YSYEKL. CDR3 sequence reads: CASSQGLAEKLFF.

This CDR3 reads CSVEDPTIVSPETQYF. The chain recombines TRBV29-1 with TRBJ2-3; TCRdb's assignment of TRBD2 cannot be checked, as there is no DNA. The germline V gene has CDR1 SQVTM and CDR2 ANQGSEA. The CDR3 runs to 16 residues.

CDR3 loop: CASSPPSGGQETQYF. The chain joins TRBV6-2 or TRBV6-3 to TRBJ2-5; TCRdb returns TRBD1, unconfirmable since there is no DNA. Germline V CDR1 and CDR2: MNHEY, SVGEGT. The CDR3 is 15 residues long.

J is TRBJ2-1 and V is TRBV7-6; TCRdb reports TRBD2, a call that lacks DNA to check it against. This CDR3 is 15 amino acids long. Germline V CDR1 and CDR2: SGHVS, FNYEAQ. CDR3 protein: CASSLASGEYNEQFF. Variable domain in full (rest from reference TRBV7-6 and TRBJ2-1): GAGVSQSPRYKVTKRGQDVALRCDPISGHVSLYWYRQALGQGPEFLTYFNYEAQQDKSGLPNDRFSAERPEGSISTLTIQRTEQRDSAMYRCASSLASGEYNEQFFGPGTRLTVL.

The chain joins TRBV11-2 to TRBJ2-1; TCRdb gives TRBD2 as the D gene, but with no DNA this cannot be confirmed. This CDR3 comprises 16 residues. CDR1 is SGHAT and CDR2 is FQNNGV in the germline V gene. This CDR3 is CASSPWRGSSYNEQFF.

The chain combines TRBV19 with TRBJ1-1; TCRdb calls TRBD1, which cannot be checked without DNA. The germline gives CDR1 LNHDA, CDR2 SQIVND (reference sequence). The CDR3 spans 12 residues. The CDR3 spells CASTQGITEAFF. The variable domain in full, completed from reference TRBV19 and TRBJ1-1, reads DGGITQSPKYLFRKEGQNVTLSCEQNLNHDAMYWYRQDPGQGLRLIYYSQIVNDFQKGDIAEGYSVSREKKESFPLTVTSAQKNPTAFYLCASTQGITEAFFGQGTRLTVV.

The gene calls are TRBV15 and TRBJ1-4; TCRdb's D gene call, TRBD1, goes unchecked for lack of DNA. The CDR3 totals 16 residues. Germline values: CDR1 LNHNV, CDR2 YYDKDF (reference sequence). CDR3 region: CATSRDWGQQDEKLFF.

V and J are TRBV29-1 and TRBJ2-2; absent DNA, TCRdb's TRBD1 call cannot be checked. There are 18 residues in the CDR3. In germline, CDR1 is SQVTM, CDR2 ANQGSEA. Here the CDR3 reads CSVPHSSDRGRNTGELFF.

V and J are TRBV2 and TRBJ2-5; the TRBD1 assignment by TCRdb is unverifiable without DNA. In germline, CDR1 is SNHLY, CDR2 FYNNEI. The length of the CDR3 is 15 residues. CDR3 region: CASSVPRGGQETQYF.

The chain employs TRBV6-2 or TRBV6-3 and TRBJ1-1. This CDR3 region has 14 residues. The germline gives CDR1 MNHEY, CDR2 SVGEGT. The CDR3 sequence: CASSYSELNTEAFF.

This CDR3 reads CASSFSRNSPLHF. The chain combines TRBV27 with TRBJ1-6. The CDR3 extends over 13 amino acids. Germline V gene sequence: CDR1 MNHEY, CDR2 SMNVEV (reference sequence).

The CDR3 loop reads CASSHLAGPLNEQFF. The chain employs TRBV11-2 and TRBJ2-1; TCRdb selects TRBD2, and the lack of DNA leaves this call unchecked. There are 15 residues in the CDR3. Germline CDR1 reads SGHAT; CDR2 reads FQNNGV.

The rearrangement joins TRBV12-3 or TRBV12-4 to TRBJ1-2; TCRdb's D call of TRBD1 is untestable without DNA. This CDR3 is built from 15 residues. The CDR3 loop reads CASSLGDMMNYGYTF.